This T cell receptor (beta chain) was obtained from a study of PD-1 blockade in classical Hodgkin lymphoma. Study context: Nivolumab dosing for patients was 3 mg/kg, administered intravenously every 2 weeks. Findings of the study overall: Those starting nivolumab under 1 year post-ASCT were excluded. Although disease activity or prior therapy may be involved, causes of the repertoire differences remain undefined. By C4D1, diversity of CD4+ TCRs had risen significantly, whereas that of CD8+ TCRs had not.

Worth noting for this clone: Its antigen is still unknown.

Every patient had relapsed following autologous stem cell transplantation, and cohorts differed in brentuximab vedotin exposure. Sequencing used immunoSEQ multiplex PCR; TCRdb keeps in-frame clones, though not all of them. The table records about 97,000 clones, 65% to 85% of them present only once. Germline lookup yields CDR1 SGDLS and CDR2 YYNGEE. V lost 3 bases and J 0 bases, leaving 7 bases between the germline ends. The CDR3 totals 14 residues. This receptor was taken from a human donor with classical Hodgkin lymphoma. This chain uses TRBV9 with TRBJ2-4, with TRBD2 as a possible D gene (6 bases). This specimen consisted of peripheral blood mononuclear cells (PBMCs), obtained at baseline. CDR3: CASSEGLAKNIQYF. The CDR3 nucleotides are TGTGCCAGCAGCGAGGGACTAGCCAAAAACATTCAGTACTTC.